This entry features one T cell receptor beta chain sequence. V was pared by 4 bases and J by 5 bases, with 4 bases of the junction left unmatched. CDR1 KGHSH and CDR2 LQKENI come from the germline V gene. This CDR3 spans 14 amino acids. These data originate in a study of CD8 T cells in Susac syndrome. Whole-study context: Patients with Susac syndrome had blood drawn and were at that point therapy-naive, on corticosteroids, or on intravenous immunoglobulin alone.

An input of about 0.5 to 1 ug of RNA was subjected to reverse transcription using random hexamers. TCRdb redid the calling of the immunoSEQ multiplex PCR reads with MiXCR, one entry per CDR3 protein. The sample contains 150,000 to 200,000 distinct CDR3 sequences, roughly 94% of which appear only once. This receptor was identified in a human donor with Susac syndrome. The chain joins TRBV18 to TRBJ2-5, with TRBD2 matching over 10 bases. The material sequenced was CD4+ T cells from PBMCs. CDR3 loop: CASSRSSGSETQYF. In DNA form, the CDR3 reads TGTGCCAGCTCACGATCTAGCGGGAGTGAGACCCAGTACTTC. The variable domain in full, completed from reference TRBV18 and TRBJ2-5, reads NAGVMQNPRHLVRRRGQEARLRCSPMKGHSHVYWYRQLPEEGLKFMVYLQKENIIDESGMPKERFSAEFPKEGPSILRIQQVVRGDSAAYFCASSRSSGSETQYFGPGTRLLVL.